This TCR beta chain originates from a study of blood T cell repertoires in COVID-19. Study background: Some COVID-19 samples were acute and others convalescent; all came from the United States, Italy and Spain. PBMCs, B-cell-depleted T cells, or T cells were the source of the cDNA or gDNA that made up the material.

Authors' analysis steps: Counts of nucleated cells, estimated from reference gene primer amplification, were obtained. TCRdb keeps only in-frame clones here, not all; method: immunoSEQ multiplex PCR. Clonal size and the V and J genes are those of that table, whereas D and trimming came from the DNA. The table lists about 42,000 clones, roughly nine tenths of them singletons. The sequenced sample consisted of peripheral blood. This receptor was taken from a human donor in a cohort sampled during active COVID-19.

The CDR3 sequence: CASSLFSGRAPGNEQFF. In DNA, the CDR3 is TGTGCCAGCAGCCTGTTCAGCGGGAGGGCCCCCGGTAATGAGCAGTTCTTC. This rearrangement joins TRBV11-2 to TRBJ2-1; 10 bases align to TRBD2. There are 17 residues in the CDR3. V was clipped by 5 bases and J by 7 bases; unmatched bases: 14. Germline assignment: CDR1 SGHAT and CDR2 FQNNGV.